The text below deals with one T cell receptor beta chain. The CDR3 has 16 residues. Losses at the gene ends were 4 bases for V and 9 bases for J; bases not matched to a gene: 13. Germline CDR1 reads KGHDR; CDR2 reads SFDVKD. Profiling relied on immunoSEQ multiplex PCR, and the TCRdb table lists in-frame clones only, not all of them. The sample has 55,000 to 85,000 clones, 73% seen once. The sample comes from a study of blood T cell repertoires in COVID-19. This sequence joins TRBV24-1 and TRBJ2-2; TRBD1 aligns across 7 bases. Sequences were obtained from peripheral blood. The receptor was isolated from a man between 60 and 75 years old with acute or convalescent COVID-19. The CDR3 nucleotides read TGTGCCACCAGTGACACCGGGACAGAGGACGACCGGGAGCTGTTTTTT. Translating gives CATSDTGTEDDRELFF.